This TCR beta chain was identified in a study of T cell responses to AZD1222 COVID-19 vaccine (dated by TCRdb to about 2021). The study in broad terms: AZD1222 recipients whose second dose came at about 4 weeks and those whose second dose came at about 12 weeks were combined into one group, since spike-specific TCR depth and breadth did not differ between the two schedules. TCR sequencing was performed for about 240 trial participants, of whom about 200 were given two doses of AZD1222 and 26 were given two doses of MenACWY control vaccine. Trial participants were enrolled into age subgroups of 18-55, 56-69 and 70-plus years, which contained about 160, 30 and 59 TCR-sequenced participants, respectively.

The time point label, as the study defines it: baseline before first vaccination. Vaccinee samples were obtained from the UK trials COV001 and COV002, which included a single-blind randomized controlled phase 2/3 trial of AZD1222 (ChAdOx1 nCoV-19) in healthy adults. For TCRbeta chain sequencing, PBMC samples were collected from trial participants at day 0 and at day 28 after the second dose. Via the germline V gene, CDR1 is LGHNA and CDR2 YNFKEQ. V lost 1 base and J lost 7 bases, and the count of bases not matched to a germline gene is 9. The CDR3 spans 15 residues, from the cysteine through the phenylalanine. Of the read, only the CDR3 DNA is kept; its 45 bases are in frame from base 1. Here is what the overall study found, with its caveats: No day 14 peak-response samples were available, so repertoires were characterized only after the peak T cell response. Participants were mostly white British, with more females than males. The authors suggested clonal diversity may have been underestimated. Vaccine-associated CD4 TCRs spanned the whole spike protein, with dominant responses in regions 160-218 and 743-854. Epitopes outside the regions mutated in the B.1.351 and B.1.1.7 variants were reportedly recognized by nearly half of the unique spike-specific TCRs. Spike-specific TCR breadth and depth rose significantly after two AZD1222 doses compared with day 0 and with MenACWY recipients. Conclusions about previously exposed vaccinees were limited because only a handful of AZD1222 recipients were SARS-CoV-2 seropositive at baseline. In the small 56-69-year group, the increase in depth fell short of significance, most likely because of low power.

A single count supports this clone. This clone's antigen is unknown. No much larger clonotype is one base removed from it; base qualities were not supplied. The CDR3 regions of human TCRbeta chains were analyzed by immunosequencing. The authors processed their data as follows. TCRs in the repertoires were compared against a reference library of SARS-CoV-2-specific TCRs that had been generated with the MIRA antigen-specificity platform. Breadth was defined as the fraction of unique TCRs that were SARS-CoV-2-associated. Depth was defined as the fraction of total T cells that were SARS-CoV-2-associated. Using the MIRA data, every spike-specific TCR was mapped to the spike region that the TCR reacted to and assigned to either a CD4 or a CD8 class. Log10-transformed breadth and depth values were compared by one-way ANOVA with Sidak's multiple comparisons tests. TCRdb re-hosts the immuneACCESS table, in-frame sequences only. Its copies lack some clones; in the studies checked, an unresolved V gene accounts for under half of them, and the cause for the rest is not known. That table is the source of V, J and clone size, and D and trimming were worked out from the DNA. This sample is represented by over 95,000 clones; around 89% of them were singletons. The ten largest clones represent over 6.5% of the sample.

Sequenced material: peripheral blood, taken on day 0 of AZD1222 vaccination. The chain was built from TRBV4-2 and TRBJ1-1, with 7 bases aligning to TRBD1. The receptor's source is an adult in good health. The CDR3 protein sequence reads: CASSQASRGTGEAFF. The DNA is TGTGCCAGCAGCCAAGCGAGCAGGGGGACTGGTGAAGCTTTCTTT.